The rows below give T cell receptor beta chains drawn from one sample of a study of T cell changes during pregnancy in multiple sclerosis. The data were produced by immunoSEQ multiplex PCR, yet TCRdb's version contains in-frame clones alone and is incomplete. The repertoire holds 40,000 to 65,000 clones, with almost 95% as singletons. Material: CD4+ T cells from peripheral blood mononuclear cells, obtained in the third trimester of pregnancy. These receptors were collected from a female donor with multiple sclerosis, enrolled in a pregnancy study. Each CDR3 is given with its conserved first and last residue. D genes are given only for firm matches. For some rows the clone size is stated as once, few or many, or as a class when expanded; others skip it.

abundance	j_gene	d_gene	v_gene	CDR3aa	CDR3nt
NA	TRBJ2-3	TRBD2	TRBV5-6	CASSLTSGGVTDTQYF	TGTGCCAGCAGCTTAACTAGCGGGGGGGTCACAGATACGCAGTATTTT
NA	TRBJ2-6	TRBD1	TRBV10-3	CAISPRGNGANVLTF	TGTGCCATCAGTCCCAGGGGGAATGGGGCCAACGTCCTGACTTTC
NA	TRBJ2-2	NA	TRBV27	CASSRGTGELFF	TGTGCCAGCAGCAGGGGTACCGGGGAGCTGTTTTTT
NA	TRBJ2-3	NA	TRBV11-2	CASSLGSVSADTQYF	TGTGCCAGCAGCTTAGGCTCCGTTAGTGCAGATACGCAGTATTTT
once	TRBJ1-1	TRBD1	TRBV6-1	CASSVPGQQNTEAFF	TGTGCCAGCAGTGTCCCGGGACAGCAGAACACTGAAGCTTTCTTT
NA	TRBJ1-3	NA	TRBV5-6	CASSLTGGNTIYF	TGTGCCAGCAGCTTGACAGGGGGAAACACCATATATTTT
NA	TRBJ1-2	NA	TRBV28	CASSLGLKYGYTF	TGTGCCAGCAGTTTGGGGCTAAAATATGGCTACACCTTC
NA	TRBJ1-1	NA	TRBV29-1	CSGRTANTEAFF	TGCAGCGGCCGGACAGCGAACACTGAAGCTTTCTTT
NA	TRBJ2-3	NA	TRBV4-1	CASSQVGARADTQYF	TGCGCCAGCAGCCAAGTAGGGGCCCGGGCAGATACGCAGTATTTT
NA	TRBJ2-7	NA	TRBV7-9	CASSFPGYEQYF	TGTGCCAGCAGCTTCCCAGGGTACGAGCAGTACTTC
NA	TRBJ2-2	NA	TRBV30	CAWSVPAGATGELFF	TGTGCCTGGAGTGTACCGGCGGGTGCCACCGGGGAGCTGTTTTTT
NA	TRBJ2-1	TRBD2	TRBV7-3	CASSLTSGLALNEQFF	TGTGCCAGCAGCTTAACTTCAGGACTAGCCCTCAATGAGCAGTTCTTC
NA	TRBJ2-3	TRBD2	TRBV6-6	CASKTSGDTDTQYF	TGTGCCAGCAAGACTAGCGGGGATACAGATACGCAGTATTTT
once	TRBJ2-7	NA	TRBV7-9	CASSPGTYYEQYF	TGTGCCAGCAGCCCAGGGACATACTACGAGCAGTACTTC
NA	TRBJ2-5	TRBD1	TRBV6-1	CATGHPGGTQYF	TGTGCCACGGGACACCCAGGGGGGACCCAGTACTTC
NA	TRBJ1-4	NA	TRBV7-9	CASSQPARDEKLFF	TGTGCCAGCAGCCAACCGGCCAGGGATGAAAAACTGTTTTTT
NA	TRBJ2-7	TRBD2	TRBV9	CASSVGGTSSYEQYF	TGTGCCAGCAGCGTCGGGGGGACCAGCTCCTACGAGCAGTACTTC
NA	TRBJ1-5	NA	TRBV30	CAWSKREAYQPQHF	TGTGCCTGGAGCAAGAGGGAGGCTTATCAGCCCCAGCATTTT
NA	TRBJ2-3	TRBD2	TRBV15	CATSGGTSGREADTQYF	TGTGCCACCAGCGGCGGGACTAGCGGGAGGGAGGCAGATACGCAGTATTTT
NA	TRBJ2-1	TRBD2	TRBV14	CASSLAGGRSYNEQFF	TGTGCCAGCAGCTTAGCGGGGGGGAGATCCTACAATGAGCAGTTCTTC
NA	TRBJ1-6	NA	TRBV4-1	CASSQGGVPYNSPLHF	TGCGCCAGCAGCCAAGGGGGGGTCCCCTATAATTCACCCCTCCACTTT
NA	TRBJ2-1	TRBD2	TRBV4-2	CASSQVASGVPAEQFF	TGTGCCAGCAGCCAAGTAGCTAGCGGGGTCCCCGCTGAGCAGTTCTTC
once	TRBJ2-2	TRBD1	TRBV5-1	CASSWTGGDTGELFF	TGCGCCAGCAGCTGGACAGGGGGGGACACCGGGGAGCTGTTTTTT
NA	TRBJ1-5	NA	TRBV5-6	CASSLAGVFSNQPQHF	TGTGCCAGCAGCCTGGCAGGGGTTTTTAGCAATCAGCCCCAGCATTTT
NA	TRBJ2-7	TRBD1	TRBV7-2	CASSLPGQKTYEQYF	TGTGCCAGCAGCCTACCGGGACAGAAGACTTACGAGCAGTACTTC
NA	TRBJ1-3	TRBD1	TRBV7-2	CASSLRQGRNTIYF	TGTGCCAGCAGCTTAAGACAGGGCCGAAACACCATATATTTT
NA	TRBJ1-6	TRBD1	TRBV7-9	CASSLRDSGGNSPLHF	TGTGCCAGCAGCTTACGGGACAGCGGTGGGAATTCACCCCTCCACTTT
NA	TRBJ2-7	TRBD2	TRBV9	CASSAGTSSYEQYF	TGTGCCAGCAGCGCTGGGACTAGCAGTTACGAGCAGTACTTC
NA	TRBJ2-3	TRBD2	TRBV7-3	CASSLMGLAGTTDTQYF	TGTGCCAGCAGCTTAATGGGACTAGCGGGTACCACAGATACGCAGTATTTT
NA	TRBJ2-7	NA	TRBV9	CASSVGGDSYEQYF	TGTGCCAGCAGCGTAGGAGGAGACTCTTACGAGCAGTACTTC
NA	TRBJ2-7	NA	TRBV5-5	CASSLGASYEQYF	TGTGCCAGCAGCTTGGGAGCAAGCTACGAGCAGTACTTC
NA	TRBJ1-2	NA	TRBV9	CASSVDLSNYGYTF	TGTGCCAGCAGCGTTGACTTATCAAACTATGGCTACACCTTC
NA	TRBJ2-1	NA	TRBV4-1	CASSQIDLISYNEQFF	TGCGCCAGCAGCCAGATCGACTTGATCTCCTACAATGAGCAGTTCTTC
once	TRBJ2-7	TRBD1	TRBV5-1	CASSLTMGQGAHEQYF	TGCGCCAGCAGCTTGACAATGGGACAGGGGGCCCACGAGCAGTACTTC
once	TRBJ2-5	TRBD2	TRBV5-4	CASRGVAGGLETQYF	TGTGCCAGCAGGGGGGTAGCGGGAGGGTTGGAGACCCAGTACTTC
NA	TRBJ2-2	TRBD1	TRBV19	CASSSPGQRSRELFF	TGTGCCAGTAGTAGCCCGGGACAGCGCTCGAGGGAGCTGTTTTTT
NA	TRBJ2-7	NA	TRBV18	CASSPRGYEQYF	TGTGCCAGCTCACCAAGGGGGTACGAGCAGTACTTC
NA	TRBJ2-7	NA	TRBV10-3	CAISDYKTYEQYF	TGTGCCATCAGTGATTACAAGACCTACGAGCAGTACTTC
NA	TRBJ2-1	TRBD2	TRBV7-9	CASSPASGGALSSYNEQFF	TGTGCCAGCAGTCCTGCTAGCGGGGGGGCCTTGAGCTCCTACAATGAGCAGTTCTTC
NA	TRBJ2-1	NA	TRBV4-1	CASSHRTRTSYNEQFF	TGCGCCAGCAGCCACCGAACCCGTACGAGCTACAATGAGCAGTTCTTC
NA	TRBJ1-4	NA	TRBV5-1	CASSLAWGLGEKLFF	TGCGCCAGCAGCTTAGCTTGGGGCCTGGGGGAAAAACTGTTTTTT
few	TRBJ1-2	NA	TRBV2	CASSEATGIYGYTF	TGTGCCAGCAGTGAAGCCACAGGAATCTATGGCTACACCTTC
once	TRBJ2-3	NA	TRBV5-1	CASNLDSNTDTQYF	TGCGCCAGCAACCTGGACTCCAACACAGATACGCAGTATTTT
NA	TRBJ1-1	TRBD1	TRBV7-9	CASSPRTGGLGTEAFF	TGTGCCAGCAGCCCGCGGACAGGGGGTCTAGGCACTGAAGCTTTCTTT
once	TRBJ1-6	NA	TRBV30	CAWRTGVGNSPLHF	TGTGCCTGGAGGACGGGGGTCGGTAATTCACCCCTCCACTTT
NA	TRBJ2-1	TRBD1	TRBV5-1	CASSPLQGAYDNEQFF	TGCGCCAGCAGCCCCCTCCAGGGGGCTTACGACAATGAGCAGTTCTTC
NA	TRBJ2-2	TRBD2	TRBV6-5	CTSTSGMNTGELFF	TGTACTTCGACTAGCGGGATGAACACCGGGGAGCTGTTTTTT
NA	TRBJ2-1	TRBD2	TRBV7-2	CASSLAAGVFNEQFF	TGTGCCAGCAGCTTAGCCGCGGGAGTTTTCAATGAGCAGTTCTTC
NA	TRBJ2-3	TRBD2	TRBV6-1	CASSLSGRDTDTQYF	TGTGCCAGCAGTCTTAGCGGGAGGGACACAGATACGCAGTATTTT
NA	TRBJ2-3	NA	TRBV7-3	CASSLQSTDTQYF	TGTGCCAGCAGCTTACAAAGCACAGATACGCAGTATTTT
once	TRBJ2-1	TRBD2	TRBV7-3	CASSPAGLAGYVNEQFF	TGTGCCAGCAGCCCCGCAGGACTAGCGGGGTACGTCAATGAGCAGTTCTTC
NA	TRBJ2-3	TRBD1	TRBV15	CATRQNGQGAADTQYF	TGTGCCACCAGACAGAACGGACAGGGAGCGGCAGATACGCAGTATTTT
once	TRBJ1-3	TRBD1	TRBV19	CASKAGQGAGNTIYF	TGTGCCAGTAAGGCGGGACAGGGGGCTGGAAACACCATATATTTT
NA	TRBJ2-7	NA	TRBV15	CATSRDLGNYEQYF	TGTGCCACCAGCAGAGATCTCGGGAACTACGAGCAGTACTTC
NA	TRBJ2-2	NA	TRBV14	CASSTGVGELFF	TGTGCCAGCAGTACGGGGGTCGGGGAGCTGTTTTTT
few	TRBJ2-1	NA	TRBV11-2	CASSPGSVEQFF	TGTGCCAGCAGCCCGGGGAGCGTTGAGCAGTTCTTC
NA	TRBJ2-7	TRBD1	TRBV7-3	CASSLGQGPREQYF	TGTGCCAGCAGCTTGGGACAGGGTCCGAGAGAGCAGTACTTC